This T cell receptor beta chain was identified in a study of CD8+CD57+ T cells in acquired aplastic anemia. Genomic DNA, serving as template, underwent TCR beta VDJ and CDR3 profiling. From the reads, TCRdb called clonotypes with MiXCR, one entry per CDR3 protein. Of around 500,000 distinct CDR3 sequences listed, more than 25% are singletons. An expansion of CD8+CD57+ cells by flow cytometry had been shown in patients chosen for sequencing. This clonotype was detected only a few times. Trimming removed 6 bases from V and 4 bases from J; junction bases left unmatched: 7. The CDR3 consists of 15 residues.

This clonotype originated in a human donor with aplastic anemia. Material for sequencing was sorted CD4+, CD8+, or CD8+CD57+ T cells (not recorded which) from PBMCs. The V and J genes are TRBV12-3 or TRBV12-4 and TRBJ1-5; 9 nucleotides align to TRBD1. CDR3 sequence: CASSPTGTGNQPQHF. The CDR3 DNA reads as TGTGCCAGCAGCCCGACGGGGACAGGGAATCAGCCCCAGCATTTT.